This TCR beta chain appears in the sequencing data of a study of blood T cell repertoires in COVID-19. Overall study context: Whether acute or convalescent, the COVID-19 samples came from the United States, Italy and Spain. From T cells, B-cell-depleted T cells, or PBMCs came the material, which was cDNA or gDNA.

In the original workflow: Amplification with reference gene primers provided the estimates of nucleated cell counts. Only in-frame clones appear in the TCRdb table, and some are missing; sequencing was by immunoSEQ multiplex PCR. The V and J calls and clone size come from that table; D and trimming were worked out from the DNA. The data hold some 270,000 clones, with approximately 86% observed a single time. Germline V CDR1 and CDR2: MDHEN, SYDVKM. Losses at the gene ends were 6 bases for V and 10 bases for J; bases not matched to a gene: 11. The CDR3 sequence is 15 residues long. The V and J genes are TRBV28 and TRBJ2-1; TRBD1 agrees at 11 bases. Material for sequencing was peripheral blood. The clonotype was recovered from a woman aged 55-70 years who had recovered from COVID-19. CDR3 in DNA: TGTGCCAGCAGCCACCTGGACAGGGGGCATCGGGAGCAGTTCTTC. Translation gives CASSHLDRGHREQFF.